These 3 T cell receptor beta chains share one sample of origin, sequenced in a study of blood T cells in healthy people across ages (dated by TCRdb to the mid-2010s). The library was produced with 5' RACE. The data were produced on an Illumina HiSeq 2500. A second PCR of roughly 7 to 11 cycles was performed with a sample-barcoded 5' primer and a J-beta primer mix. In-frame beta chains were kept once TCRdb had trimmed the public reads at Q25 with fastp and called clones with MiXCR. Identical CDR3 protein sequences are pooled into one entry, listed with their most common genes and DNA. The sample contains some 700,000 distinct CDR3 sequences, roughly 44% of them found a single time. Less than 25% of the sample goes to the ten largest clones. Sequenced input: blood. The receptors come from a woman in her sixties or seventies in good health.

The CDR3 bases are TGTGCCAGCACAAACGACGGCGCGGTCACTGAAGCTTTCTTT. It specifies CASTNDGAVTEAFF. The rearrangement joins TRBV6-6 to TRBJ1-1; D ambiguous. In germline, CDR1 is MNHNY, CDR2 SVGAGI (reference sequence). The CDR3 loop spans 14 amino acids. Trimming took off 7 bases at V and 4 bases at J, with 16 bases between the two ends.

This clonotype was detected a few times. The chain uses TRBV12-3 or TRBV12-4 and TRBJ2-5; TRBD2 matches at 10 bases. V shed 3 bases and J 5 bases; nucleotides not matched to a gene: 3. This CDR3 spans 14 amino acids. CDR3 sequence reads: CASSLQAGGETQYF. DNA for the CDR3: TGTGCCAGCAGTTTGCAAGCGGGAGGGGAGACCCAGTACTTC.

This clonotype was picked up one time. The chain recombines TRBV4-3 with TRBJ2-4; 12 nucleotides line up with TRBD2. The J call may be in error: the DNA end matches TRBJ2-5 better. CDR3 size: 18 residues. Germline values: CDR1 LGHNA, CDR2 YSLEER. The CDR3 spells CASSQDISTSGRQETQYF. As DNA, the CDR3 is TGCGCCAGCAGCCAAGATATATCGACTAGCGGGAGACAAGAGACCCAGTACTTC.